The clone carrying this TCR beta chain was recorded many times. The antigen is undetermined. From the 5' RACE reads, TCRdb called clonotypes with MiXCR, one entry per CDR3 protein. The sample includes about 130,000 distinct CDR3 sequences, over 6% seen only once; the top ten take 10% to 15%. There are 14 residues in the CDR3. The ends were cut back, 3 bases at V and 2 bases at J, with 14 bases in the middle. Per the germline V gene, CDR1 is DFQATT and CDR2 is SNEGSKA (reference sequence). These data are taken from a study of CD8 T cells in ankylosing spondylitis. General study results and limits: There was a TCR beta motif, made of roughly eight highly homologous variants, that appeared characteristic of ankylosing spondylitis blood.

The clonotype originates from a male donor with ankylosing spondylitis or in good health (not recorded which). The chain couples TRBV20-1 to TRBJ2-7, with unresolved D. Sequencing was carried out using blood, either unsorted or a sorted T cell fraction (not recorded which). This CDR3 is CSASHPDGAYEQYF. The CDR3 DNA reads as TGCAGTGCTAGCCACCCGGACGGAGCCTACGAGCAGTACTTC.